Sequencing of this T cell receptor (beta chain) was carried out in a study of cytomegalovirus exposure and HLA in healthy donors. Study-wide points: With DRB1 most and HLA-C fewest, TCR association rates differed between HLA loci in a later analysis. Several of the most significant clusters appeared, in a later analysis, to be linked to common viral pathogens.

Points on this clone: Its antigen is not known.

The PCR was carried out with 60 Vbeta primers and 13 Jbeta primers. Sequencing was performed with immunoSEQ multiplex PCR; in TCRdb, only in-frame clones are kept and a portion is missing. The repertoire consists of roughly 100,000 clones, with 64% occurring once and the leading ten covering approximately 3%. V lost 3 bases to trimming and J lost 0 bases, with 16 bases between them. Germline assignment: CDR1 SGDLS and CDR2 YYNGEE. The CDR3 runs to 17 residues. The rearrangement links TRBV9 to TRBJ1-3, with D possibly matching TRBD1 (5 bases). This receptor was obtained from a man aged 55 to 70 in good health and CMV-seronegative. Sequencing used PBMCs. In DNA, the CDR3 is TGTGCCAGCAGCGCCCGGGAAATGGGGGGCTCTGGAAACACCATATATTTT. Protein product: CASSAREMGGSGNTIYF.